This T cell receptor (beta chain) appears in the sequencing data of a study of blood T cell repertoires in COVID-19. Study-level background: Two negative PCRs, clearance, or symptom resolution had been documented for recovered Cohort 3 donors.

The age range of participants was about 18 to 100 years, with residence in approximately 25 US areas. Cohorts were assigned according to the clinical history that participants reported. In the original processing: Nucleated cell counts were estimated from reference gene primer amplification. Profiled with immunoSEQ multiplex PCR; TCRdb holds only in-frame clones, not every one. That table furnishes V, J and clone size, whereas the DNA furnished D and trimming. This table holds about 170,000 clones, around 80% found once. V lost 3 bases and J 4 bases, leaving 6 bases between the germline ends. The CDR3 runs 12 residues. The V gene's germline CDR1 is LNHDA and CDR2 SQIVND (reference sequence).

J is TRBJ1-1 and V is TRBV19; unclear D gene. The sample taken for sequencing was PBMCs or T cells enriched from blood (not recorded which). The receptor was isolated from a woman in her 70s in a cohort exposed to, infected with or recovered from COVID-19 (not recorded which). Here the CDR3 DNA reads TGTGCCAGTAGTATCTGGGCCACTGAAGCTTTCTTT. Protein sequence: CASSIWATEAFF.